The entry that follows covers one TCR beta chain sequence. Only in-frame clones appear in the TCRdb table, and some are missing; sequencing was by immunoSEQ multiplex PCR. Of around 290,000 clones in the sample, approximately 90% were seen once. This record comes from a study of blood T cell repertoires in COVID-19. After removal of 10 bases from V and 6 bases from J, the junction contained 3 bases not matched to a gene. This CDR3 comprises 12 residues. The germline gives CDR1 LNHDA, CDR2 SQIVND (reference sequence). The sequencing sample was made of peripheral blood. The source is a man in his forties with acute or convalescent COVID-19. The chain joins TRBV19 to TRBJ1-5; 10 bases match TRBD1. CDR3 loop: CAIGTGVQPQHF. CDR3 in DNA: TGTGCCATCGGGACAGGGGTTCAGCCCCAGCATTTT.